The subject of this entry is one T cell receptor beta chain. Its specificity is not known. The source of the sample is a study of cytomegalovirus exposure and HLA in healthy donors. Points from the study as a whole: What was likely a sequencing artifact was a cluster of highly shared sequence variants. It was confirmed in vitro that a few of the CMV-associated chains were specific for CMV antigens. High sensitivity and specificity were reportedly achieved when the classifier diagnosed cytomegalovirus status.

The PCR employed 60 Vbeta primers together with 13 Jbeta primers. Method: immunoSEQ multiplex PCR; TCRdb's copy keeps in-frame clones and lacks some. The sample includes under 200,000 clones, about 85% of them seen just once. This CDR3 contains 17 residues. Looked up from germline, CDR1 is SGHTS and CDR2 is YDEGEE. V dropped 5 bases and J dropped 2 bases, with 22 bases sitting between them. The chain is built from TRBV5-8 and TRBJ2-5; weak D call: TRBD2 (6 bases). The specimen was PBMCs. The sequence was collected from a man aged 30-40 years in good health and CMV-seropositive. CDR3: CASSLSFLSRGQETQYF. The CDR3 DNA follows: TGTGCCAGCAGTCTTTCGTTTTTGTCCCGGGGGCAAGAGACCCAGTACTTC.